This is a list of T cell receptor beta chains from one sample in a study of blood T cell repertoires in COVID-19. Libraries were prepared by immunoSEQ multiplex PCR; TCRdb keeps only in-frame clonotypes and omits some of them. Of roughly 290,000 clones listed, 70% to 90% were seen once; the top ten hold roughly 6.2%. The sequencing sample was made of PBMCs or T cells enriched from blood (not recorded which). The receptors originated from a woman aged 40-49 years who had recovered from COVID-19. CDR3s include the opening cysteine and the closing phenylalanine or tryptophan. The D gene is left open where the match is weak. The listing skips clone size in some rows; elsewhere it reads once, few, many or a size class.

j_gene,v_gene,d_gene,abundance,CDR3nt,CDR3aa
TRBJ2-3,TRBV14,TRBD2,.,TGTGCCAGCAGCAGACTGGGACTAGGCCCAGATACGCAGTATTTT,CASSRLGLGPDTQYF
TRBJ1-1,TRBV14,.,.,TGTGCCAGCAGCCAAGAAATCGGGAGGACTGAAGCTTTCTTT,CASSQEIGRTEAFF
TRBJ2-5,TRBV5-1,TRBD1,.,TGCGCCAGCAGCGAGGGACAGATGTACCAAGAGACCCAGTACTTC,CASSEGQMYQETQYF
TRBJ2-5,TRBV19,.,.,TGTGCCAGTAGTAGTGACAGAAAAGAGACCCAGTACTTC,CASSSDRKETQYF
TRBJ2-7,TRBV3-1/TRBV3-2,TRBD1,once,TGTGCCAGCAGTTTAGAAGGGGGCGCAAAGGAGCAGTACTTC,CASSLEGGAKEQYF
TRBJ2-2,TRBV7-2,TRBD2,.,TGTGCCAGCAGCACCCTAGCGGGAGGTGGGAACACCGGGGAGCTGTTTTTT,CASSTLAGGGNTGELFF
TRBJ1-3,TRBV4-1,.,once,TGCGCCAGCAGCCAAGATCAGGGTCCGAGCTCTGGAAACACCATATATTTT,CASSQDQGPSSGNTIYF
TRBJ2-1,TRBV11-2,TRBD2,.,TGTGCCAGCAGCTTAGCCGGAGCGGGAGGGGGTCGGTTCTTC,CASSLAGAGGGRFF
TRBJ2-7,TRBV25-1,TRBD2,.,TGTGCCAGCGGATCAGGGAGGGGCGAGCAGTACTTC,CASGSGRGEQYF
TRBJ2-7,TRBV14,.,many,TGTGCCAGCAGCCAAAACAGCGGCCCATTGGGGCAGTACTTC,CASSQNSGPLGQYF
TRBJ2-3,TRBV5-1,TRBD2,.,TGCGCCAGCAGCAGAGGACTAGCGGGAGAAACAGATACGCAGTATTTT,CASSRGLAGETDTQYF
TRBJ2-1,TRBV28,TRBD2,.,TGTGCCAGCAGCCCGAGCGGGAGGGGAAGCAATGAGCAGTTCTTC,CASSPSGRGSNEQFF
TRBJ1-1,TRBV28,.,.,TGTGCCAGCAGTTTATTAAGAGGTGAAGCTTTCTTT,CASSLLRGEAFF
TRBJ2-1,TRBV28,TRBD1,.,TGTGCCAGCAGTTTAGGGACAGGTTTCAACAATGAGCAGTTCTTC,CASSLGTGFNNEQFF
TRBJ2-7,TRBV2,TRBD1,.,TGTGCCAGCAGTGACTCCGGGACAGGGGGTAGGGAGCAGTACTTC,CASSDSGTGGREQYF
TRBJ2-7,TRBV18,.,.,TGTGCCAGCCGACCCAGCGGGTCGCACTACGAGCAGTACTTC,CASRPSGSHYEQYF
TRBJ2-3,TRBV5-1,.,.,TGCGCCAGCAGCGCGGACTTGTATACGCAGTATTTT,CASSADLYTQYF
TRBJ2-7,TRBV28,.,.,TGTGCCAGCAGTTGGCTGGCCGCCTACGAGCAGTACTTC,CASSWLAAYEQYF
TRBJ2-7,TRBV19,TRBD1,.,TGTGCCAGTAGTACCCTGGGGACAGCCTACGAGCAGTACTTC,CASSTLGTAYEQYF
TRBJ2-3,TRBV7-2,.,.,TGTGCCAGCAGCTTAGTTCCAGGGGGGTCGACAGATACGCAGTATTTT,CASSLVPGGSTDTQYF
TRBJ1-5,TRBV7-3,.,.,TGTGCCAGCAGCCAGGGGAGCGGTCAGCCCCAGCATTTT,CASSQGSGQPQHF
TRBJ2-3,TRBV5-1,TRBD2,.,TGCGCCAGCAGCTTGACTAGCGGTAGCACAGATACGCAGTATTTT,CASSLTSGSTDTQYF
TRBJ2-7,TRBV5-1,TRBD2,.,TGCGCCAGCAGCTTGGCCGGGACTAGCGGGAGCCACGAGCAGTACTTC,CASSLAGTSGSHEQYF
TRBJ2-3,TRBV3-1/TRBV3-2,TRBD1,.,TGTGCCAGCAGCTCTCACAGGGGGACTAGCACAGATACGCAGTATTTT,CASSSHRGTSTDTQYF
TRBJ1-5,TRBV5-1,.,.,TGCGCCAGCTGTGTTGGGGGGAGCCAGCCCCAGCATTTT,CASCVGGSQPQHF
TRBJ2-1,TRBV6-5,.,.,TGTGCCGTGGGGAGCACCACACTGAATGAGCAGTTCTTC,CAVGSTTLNEQFF
TRBJ2-1,TRBV7-3,.,.,TGTGCCAGCAGCGACGCGGGGTCCTTGAAGCAGTTCTTC,CASSDAGSLKQFF
TRBJ2-1,TRBV20-1,.,once,TGCAGTGCTAGTTTGGGGCGCAGCCCCCCTTACAATGAGCAGTTCTTC,CSASLGRSPPYNEQFF
TRBJ2-7,TRBV2,TRBD1,.,TGTGCCAGCAGTGATAAGGGGGCCGGCTCCTACGAGCAGTACTTC,CASSDKGAGSYEQYF
TRBJ1-1,TRBV7-9,.,.,TGTGCCAGCAGCTCCGGGACATGGAGGAACACTGAAGCTTTCTTT,CASSSGTWRNTEAFF
TRBJ1-6,TRBV18,.,.,TGTGCCAGCTCACTTAATAATTCACCCCTCCACTTT,CASSLNNSPLHF
TRBJ1-1,TRBV13,TRBD1,.,TGTGCCAGCAGCTGGGACAGGGTGGACACTGAAGCTTTCTTT,CASSWDRVDTEAFF
TRBJ1-5,TRBV19,.,.,TGTGCCAGTATGGCTGACAATCAGCCCCAGCATTTT,CASMADNQPQHF
TRBJ2-2,TRBV27,TRBD1,.,TGTGCCAGCCGCCGGGACAGGGTTGGGTACGGGGAGCTGTTTTTT,CASRRDRVGYGELFF
TRBJ1-1,TRBV20-1,.,.,TGCAGTGAAAGAGGCTCTGAAGCTTTCTTT,CSERGSEAFF